Listed below are T cell receptor beta chains from one sample, sequenced in a study of CD8 T cells in Susac syndrome. TCRdb processed the immunoSEQ multiplex PCR reads anew with MiXCR; each CDR3 protein has one entry. The sample has about 210,000 distinct CDR3 sequences; nearly 97% are singletons. Sequencing input: CD4+ T cells from PBMCs. Source of these receptors: a human donor with multiple sclerosis. Both conserved end residues are part of each CDR3. Rows give clone size only sometimes, using once, few, many, or a class for an expanded clone.

15	.	TRBV9	TRBJ2-1	CASSVVEQEYNEQFF
17	.	TRBV12-3/TRBV12-4	TRBJ1-3	CASSLSGRSVWGNTIYF
15	.	TRBV14	TRBJ2-7	CASSEGAGTSYEQYF
13	.	TRBV3-1	TRBJ2-7	CASSPAALYEQYF
14	few	TRBV2	TRBJ1-5	CASSDGDRDQPQHF
14	.	TRBV27	TRBJ2-7	CASSLNTQTYEQYF
13	.	TRBV20-1	TRBJ1-5	CSAPIGGNQPQHF
13	once	TRBV9	TRBJ2-4	CASSVADKNIQYF
14	.	TRBV27	TRBJ2-7	CASRAGGGHYEQYF
16	.	TRBV4-2	TRBJ2-3	CASSQVTSLPGDTQYF
13	once	TRBV2	TRBJ1-6	CASSMDSYSPLHF
11	.	TRBV30	TRBJ1-1	CAWTGSTEAFF
15	once	TRBV25-1	TRBJ2-1	CASSELGAGGIEQFF
15	.	TRBV9	TRBJ2-5	CASSVSTSGSETQYF
18	.	TRBV27	TRBJ2-6	CASTLRAGGSSGANVLTF
13	.	TRBV28	TRBJ2-4	CASSGPALRIQYF
16	.	TRBV4-1	TRBJ1-2	CASSQERVGANYGYTF
13	.	TRBV20-1	TRBJ2-1	CSARTSGSAGQFF
17	.	TRBV15	TRBJ2-6	CATSRDTTVSGANVLTF
17	once	TRBV23-1	TRBJ2-6	CASQSGQTISGANVLTF
16	.	TRBV20-1	TRBJ1-1	CSARDYGEGADTEAFF
17	once	TRBV14	TRBJ2-7	CASSPRLADSVGLEQYF
15	once	TRBV30	TRBJ2-6	CAWSVHRAGANVLTF
12	.	TRBV19	TRBJ2-1	CATSPSGNEQFF